A single sample gave rise to the 11 T cell receptor beta chains below, sequenced in a study of blood T cell repertoires in COVID-19. Libraries were prepared by immunoSEQ multiplex PCR; TCRdb keeps only in-frame clonotypes and omits some of them. The data contain 250,000 to 350,000 clones, approximately 90% of them singletons. Sequenced sample: peripheral blood. The receptors were sampled from a woman aged 25 to 45 with active or convalescent COVID-19.

The V gene is TRBV7-2, the J gene TRBJ1-2; weak D call: TRBD1 (6 bases). V lost 5 bases and J lost 8, with 21 bases in between. Germline assignment: CDR1 SGHTA and CDR2 FQGNSA. CDR3 length equals 15 residues. Written as DNA, the CDR3 is TGTGCCAGCAGCCTGTACAGGGATCAGGCTCAGGGCTACACCTTC. As protein: CASSLYRDQAQGYTF. The variable domain in full, with the rest retrieved from reference TRBV7-2 and TRBJ1-2, is GAGVSQSPSNKVTEKGKDVELRCDPISGHTALYWYRQSLGQGLEFLIYFQGNSAPDKSGLPSDRFSAERTGGSVSTLTIQRTQQEDSAVYLCASSLYRDQAQGYTFGSGTRLTVV.

This chain connects TRBV5-1 to TRBJ1-3, with 12 bases matching TRBD1. The germline CDR1 and CDR2 sequences are SGHRS and YFSETQ. The CDR3 covers 19 residues. V was pared by 0 bases and J by 0 bases, with 7 bases of the junction left unmatched. The CDR3: CASSLAPGQGAFSGNTIYF. CDR3 bases: TGCGCCAGCAGCTTGGCCCCGGGACAGGGGGCCTTCTCTGGAAACACCATATATTTT.

This rearrangement joins TRBV30 to TRBJ1-3; the match to TRBD1 covers 8 bases. The junction had 12 bases not matched to a gene; V was cut back by 2 bases and J by 3 bases. Germline CDR1 reads GTSNPN; CDR2 reads SVGIG (reference sequence). The CDR3 runs 17 residues. The CDR3 region is CAWSRGGQGAVGNTIYF. CDR3 sequence (DNA): TGTGCCTGGAGTAGGGGAGGGCAGGGGGCGGTTGGAAACACCATATATTTT.

This sequence joins TRBV7-2 and TRBJ1-2; 9 nucleotides align to TRBD1. V trimming: 5 bases; J trimming: 5 bases; junction bases outside the gene matches: 6. Germline V gives CDR1 SGHTA, CDR2 FQGNSA. The CDR3 length is 14 residues. The CDR3 loop reads CASSLGQGRYGYTF. CDR3 coding DNA: TGTGCCAGCAGCCTCGGACAGGGGAGGTATGGCTACACCTTC.

This chain uses TRBV7-2 with TRBJ1-5; TRBD1 matches 7 bases. This CDR3 comprises 15 residues. V shed 6 bases, J shed 3 bases, and the junction held 8 bases outside the gene matches. Germline CDR1 SGHTA, CDR2 FQGNSA. The CDR3 nucleotides read TGTGCCAGCAGTATGAGGGGACAGTACAATCAGCCCCAGCATTTT. It is translated as CASSMRGQYNQPQHF.

The chain has TRBV30 and TRBJ1-2, with 7 bases that match TRBD1. Germline loops: CDR1 GTSNPN, CDR2 SVGIG (reference sequence). The CDR3 has 16 amino acids. V was clipped by 4 bases and J by 5 bases; unmatched bases: 16. The CDR3 DNA follows: TGTGCCTGGATCCCGCCGGGACAGCGAATGGGATATGGCTACACCTTC. Encoded protein: CAWIPPGQRMGYGYTF.

The V call is TRBV5-5, the J call TRBJ1-1, with TRBD1 as a possible D gene (5 bases). Germline values: CDR1 SGHKS, CDR2 YYEKEE (reference sequence). This CDR3 comprises 15 residues. Trimming shortened V by 4 bases and J by 3 bases, and 16 bases separated the two germline ends. DNA for the CDR3: TGTGCCAGCAGCCCGCAGGGTCGGGGGGACACTGAAGCTTTCTTT. It is translated as CASSPQGRGDTEAFF.

The rearrangement links TRBV7-2 to TRBJ1-6; TRBD1 is a possible D gene (6 bases). With 2 bases removed from V and 8 bases from J, the gap between germline ends came to 13 bases. Germline V lookup: CDR1 SGHTA, CDR2 FQGNSA. The CDR3 length is 15 residues. CDR3: CASSLLARTDSPLHF. CDR3 DNA: TGTGCCAGCAGCTTATTAGCCCGGACAGATTCACCCCTCCACTTT.

This chain connects TRBV7-9 to TRBJ2-1; 11 positions agree with TRBD1. The germline V gene has CDR1 SEHNR and CDR2 FQNEAQ (reference sequence). V lost 4 bases and J lost 8; bases outside the gene matches: 10. The CDR3 has 16 amino acids. This CDR3 is CASSSNPGQGVHEQFF. The CDR3 DNA reads TGTGCCAGCAGCTCCAATCCGGGACAGGGGGTACATGAGCAGTTCTTC.

The chain employs TRBV19 and TRBJ1-1, with 7 bases lining up with TRBD1. Looked up from germline, CDR1 is LNHDA and CDR2 is SQIVND (reference sequence). With V trimmed by 5 bases and J by 0 bases, 6 bases remained unmatched. This CDR3 comprises 15 residues. Written as DNA, the CDR3 is TGTGCCAGTAGTGTCGGGGGACAGCTGAACACTGAAGCTTTCTTT. Translated, it gives CASSVGGQLNTEAFF.

The chain recombines TRBV28 with TRBJ2-7; D is perhaps TRBD1 (5 bases). With 6 bases removed from V and 3 bases from J, the gap between germline ends came to 15 bases. The CDR3 is 14 residues long. Germline CDR1 reads MDHEN; CDR2 reads SYDVKM. The CDR3 DNA sequence: TGTGCCAGCAGGTCGACAGAGAATCTCTACGAGCAGTACTTC. This gives the protein CASRSTENLYEQYF.